Below, 31 T cell receptor beta chains from the same sample are listed, as sequenced in a study of blood T cells in healthy people across ages. A J-beta primer mix and a sample-barcoded 5' primer were used in a second PCR of roughly 7 to 12 cycles. TCRdb processed the 5' RACE reads anew with MiXCR; each CDR3 protein has one entry. The top ten hold more than 7.5% of the sample, which has some 760,000 distinct CDR3 sequences, around 25% seen once. This same sample was also part of a study on T cells of mothers and their children.

Specimen: blood. The receptors shown here come from a boy younger than 18 in good health.

The rearrangement uses TRBV29-1 and TRBJ2-7; D remains unclear. Germline V CDR1 and CDR2: SQVTM, ANQGSEA. V shed 4 bases and J shed 3 bases, with 16 bases lying between them. The length of the CDR3 is 14 residues. The chain's CDR3 is CSVVRLDGNYEQYF. CDR3 nucleotide sequence: TGCAGCGTTGTACGGCTTGACGGAAACTACGAGCAGTACTTC.

The chain recombines TRBV13 with TRBJ2-2, with 11 bases matching TRBD1. Germline V gene data show CDR1 as PRHDT and CDR2 as FYEKMQ (reference sequence). V shed 5 bases, J shed 3 bases, and the junction held 5 bases outside the gene matches. This CDR3 region has 16 residues. As DNA, the CDR3 is TGTGCCAGCAGCACCTGGACAGGGGGCGACACCGGGGAGCTGTTTTTT. Translated, it gives CASSTWTGGDTGELFF.

CDR3 sequence reads: CASSDEGAGQTF. The CDR3 DNA reads TGTGCCAGCAGTGATGAAGGGGCAGGTCAAACCTTC. The chain uses TRBV2 and TRBJ1-2, with D maybe TRBD1 (5 bases). The CDR3 runs 12 residues. Trimming cost V 3 bases and J 14 bases, with 16 bases left between them. The germline V gene has CDR1 SNHLY and CDR2 FYNNEI.

This clonotype was picked up a small number of times. This sequence joins TRBV20-1 and TRBJ2-2; possible D gene TRBD2, 5 bases. The CDR3 spans 14 residues. The ends were cut back, 1 base at V and 5 bases at J, with 11 bases in the middle. The V gene's germline CDR1 is DFQATT and CDR2 SNEGSKA (reference sequence). The CDR3 protein is CSARGRGSTGELFF. DNA for the CDR3: TGCAGTGCTAGAGGACGAGGGTCGACCGGGGAGCTGTTTTTT.

The sample holds many counts of this clonotype. The CDR3 loop reads CASSPTGGSGYTF. The CDR3 DNA sequence: TGTGCCAGCAGCCCGACAGGGGGCAGTGGCTACACCTTC. The chain recombines TRBV11-2 with TRBJ1-2; TRBD1 agrees at 10 bases. Germline loops: CDR1 SGHAT, CDR2 FQNNGV. The CDR3 length is 13 residues. Germline trimming cut 5 bases from V and 7 bases from J; bases unmatched to any gene: 4.

The chain is built from TRBV24-1 and TRBJ2-3, with TRBD2 matching 11 bases. After removal of 5 bases from V and 1 base from J, the junction contained 4 bases not matched to a gene. The CDR3 consists of 16 residues. Germline lookup yields CDR1 KGHDR and CDR2 SFDVKD. For the CDR3, the DNA is TGTGCCACCAGTGCGAAACTAGCGGGGGGCACAGATACGCAGTATTTT. It specifies CATSAKLAGGTDTQYF.

The J gene is TRBJ1-2, the V gene TRBV20-1, with a tentative D call TRBD1 (6 bases). CDR3 length: 14 residues. Trimming stripped 5 bases from V and 4 bases from J, with 17 bases between. Germline CDR1 DFQATT, CDR2 SNEGSKA (reference sequence). CDR3 sequence reads: CSAAIRDTGYGYTF. Written as DNA, the CDR3 is TGCAGTGCTGCGATTCGGGACACAGGCTATGGCTACACCTTC.

This chain uses TRBV28 with TRBJ2-7; TRBD2 agrees at 11 bases. The CDR3 covers 16 residues. V shed 3 bases and J 1 base; nucleotides not matched to a gene: 5. CDR1 and CDR2 from the germline V gene are MDHEN and SYDVKM. Here the CDR3 reads CASSFLVAGGSYEQYF. CDR3 sequence (DNA): TGTGCCAGCAGTTTCTTAGTAGCGGGAGGGTCCTACGAGCAGTACTTC.

This chain links TRBV4-1 with TRBJ2-5; TRBD2 aligns across 9 bases. The CDR3 runs to 14 residues. V shed 3 bases and J 6 bases; nucleotides not matched to a gene: 5. Germline V gene data show CDR1 as MGHRA and CDR2 as YSYEKL. The CDR3 sequence is CASSQNLAGKTQYF. CDR3 in DNA: TGCGCCAGCAGCCAGAACCTAGCGGGAAAGACCCAGTACTTC.

This clonotype was counted between two and nine times. The chain joins TRBV20-1 to TRBJ2-1; the D is unclear. Germline lookup yields CDR1 DFQATT and CDR2 SNEGSKA (reference sequence). Deletions cut 0 bases from V and 6 bases from J, with 12 bases between. There are 14 residues in the CDR3. This CDR3 reads CSARDLVSGNEQFF. The CDR3 DNA sequence: TGCAGTGCTAGAGATCTCGTGTCAGGCAATGAGCAGTTCTTC.

V and J are TRBV7-2 and TRBJ1-3, with no clear D. Germline CDR1 and CDR2: SGHTA and FQGNSA. V was shortened by 1 base and J by 2 bases, with 15 bases between the two germline ends. This CDR3 region has 17 residues. The CDR3 coding sequence is TGTGCCAGCAGCTTAGGTCGGATCGGCTCTGCTGGAAACACCATATATTTT. Protein sequence: CASSLGRIGSAGNTIYF.

This clonotype was observed a handful of times. The rearrangement joins TRBV12-3 or TRBV12-4 to TRBJ2-1; D perhaps matches TRBD1 (6 bases). V lost 0 bases and J lost 8, with 14 bases in between. The CDR3 is 15 amino acids. In nucleotides, the CDR3 is TGTGCCAGCAGTTTAGCAAGGACAGTTTGGGATGAGCAGTTCTTC. This sequence encodes CASSLARTVWDEQFF.

This clonotype was counted between two and nine times. This rearrangement joins TRBV6-2 or TRBV6-3 to TRBJ2-7; 10 nucleotides align to TRBD2. The end of the DNA is better explained by TRBJ2-1, so the J call may be wrong. CDR1 is MNHEY, CDR2 SVGEGT, per germline. The CDR3 has 15 amino acids. In nucleotides, the CDR3 is TGTGCCACTAGGAGCGGGAGGGAGAACCTGGATGAGCAGTTCTTC. Encoded protein: CATRSGRENLDEQFF.

The V gene is TRBV20-1, the J gene TRBJ2-1; D not resolved. Trimming pared 7 bases from V and 9 bases from J, leaving 22 bases between. CDR3 length: 14 residues. The germline gives CDR1 DFQATT, CDR2 SNEGSKA (reference sequence). The CDR3 sequence: CSVVWDFLGREQFF. CDR3 bases: TGCAGTGTAGTTTGGGATTTTCTGGGTCGTGAGCAGTTCTTC.

The table lists this clonotype with a few counts. V is TRBV6-2 or TRBV6-3 and J is TRBJ2-5; no reliable D call. The CDR3 is 13 residues long. V shed 2 bases and J shed 2 bases, with 6 bases lying between them. Germline lookup yields CDR1 MNHEY and CDR2 SVGEGT. This CDR3 reads CASSYSLQETQYF. The CDR3 coding sequence is TGTGCCAGCAGTTACAGCCTTCAAGAGACCCAGTACTTC.

The chain carries TRBV20-1 and TRBJ2-1, with 13 positions matching TRBD2. The CDR3 consists of 13 residues. Germline V gives CDR1 DFQATT, CDR2 SNEGSKA (reference sequence). V was clipped by 4 bases and J by 11 bases; unmatched bases: 5. CDR3 DNA: TGCAGTGCTATGGGACTAGCGGGAAACAAGCAGTTCTTC. Its translation: CSAMGLAGNKQFF.

CDR3 DNA sequence: TGTGCCAGCGGCGAGCGGGGGGGATTCACAGATACGCAGTATTTT. Its protein is CASGERGGFTDTQYF. The rearrangement uses TRBV11-2 and TRBJ2-3, with 10 bases matching TRBD2. There are 15 residues in the CDR3. Germline CDR1 is SGHAT and CDR2 is FQNNGV. V lost 8 bases, J lost 2 bases, and 7 bases stayed unmatched.

CDR3 amino acids: CASSQDFYYEQYF. The CDR3 coding sequence is TGCGCCAGCAGCCAAGATTTTTACTACGAGCAGTACTTC. The V gene is TRBV4-3, the J gene TRBJ2-7; the D is unclear. Germline V gives CDR1 LGHNA, CDR2 YSLEER. The CDR3 covers 13 residues. V was trimmed by 0 bases and J by 3 bases, leaving 6 bases between them.

This clonotype turned up a few times. The chain carries TRBV18 and TRBJ1-1; D is ambiguous. V was pared by 3 bases and J by 11 bases, with 16 bases between. The CDR3 totals 13 residues. CDR1 and CDR2 (germline): KGHSH, LQKENI. The CDR3 sequence is CASSPDGLIGAFF. DNA for the CDR3: TGTGCCAGCTCACCGGACGGTCTCATCGGGGCTTTCTTT.

The V call is TRBV29-1, the J call TRBJ2-4; a possible D gene is TRBD2 (5 bases). The germline V gene has CDR1 SQVTM and CDR2 ANQGSEA. V lost 2 bases and J lost 3, with 17 bases in between. The CDR3 has 16 residues. The CDR3: CSVERAGGVGKNIQYF. CDR3 bases: TGCAGCGTTGAAAGGGCGGGCGGAGTGGGCAAAAACATTCAGTACTTC.

This clonotype was recorded a few times. The chain combines TRBV10-3 with TRBJ2-5; tentative D call: TRBD1 (7 bases). Germline assignment: CDR1 ENHRY and CDR2 SYGVKD. The V end lost 8 bases, the J end lost 7 bases, and 17 bases lay between the germline ends. CDR3 length: 13 residues. CDR3 protein: CAIEEGAGGTQYF. CDR3 DNA: TGTGCCATCGAGGAGGGGGCTGGGGGGACCCAGTACTTC.

A few counts support this clonotype. The chain uses TRBV6-1 and TRBJ2-1; weak D call: TRBD2 (5 bases). V was cut by 7 bases and J by 2 bases, with 6 bases left in between. CDR3 size: 12 residues. From germline, CDR1 is MNHNS and CDR2 SASEGT. CDR3 DNA: TGTGCCAGCACAGCGGCCTACAATGAGCAGTTCTTC. Encoded protein: CASTAAYNEQFF.

The chain has TRBV29-1 and TRBJ2-1; D uncertain. V dropped 7 bases and J dropped 9 bases, with 10 bases sitting between them. The germline V gene encodes CDR1 SQVTM and CDR2 ANQGSEA. The CDR3 runs to 10 residues. CDR3 sequence reads: CSGAKGEQFF. CDR3 nucleotide sequence: TGCAGCGGTGCCAAAGGTGAGCAGTTCTTC.

V is TRBV6-5 and J is TRBJ2-7; perhaps TRBD1 as D (5 bases). V was trimmed by 2 bases and J by 1 base, leaving 12 bases between them. Per germline, CDR1 MNHEY and CDR2 SVGAGI. The CDR3 runs to 15 residues. The CDR3 bases are TGTGCCAGCAGTTACACCAGGGTCGCGTCCTACGAGCAGTACTTC. Translated: CASSYTRVASYEQYF.

The chain joins TRBV7-9 to TRBJ2-1; a weak D match, TRBD1 (5 bases). Per the germline V gene, CDR1 is SEHNR and CDR2 is FQNEAQ (reference sequence). This CDR3 spans 16 amino acids. V was pared by 4 bases and J by 0 bases, with 13 bases between. CDR3 sequence: CASSSIDSSSYNEQFF. The CDR3 DNA reads as TGTGCCAGCAGCTCGATCGACAGTAGCTCCTACAATGAGCAGTTCTTC.

This clonotype was detected only a few times. V usage is TRBV9 and J usage is TRBJ2-5, with D perhaps matching TRBD2 (6 bases). The end of the DNA fits TRBJ2-1 better, so the J call may be wrong. This CDR3 has 14 amino acids. Germline-derived CDR1 and CDR2 are SGDLS and YYNGEE. CDR3 amino acids: CASSPSALYNEQFF. The DNA of the CDR3 is TGTGCCAGCAGCCCTAGCGCCCTTTACAATGAGCAGTTCTTC.

This clonotype was counted only a few times. V gene TRBV7-3 combines with J gene TRBJ2-1; tentatively, D is TRBD2 (5 bases). This CDR3 region has 13 residues. V lost 5 bases to trimming and J lost 9 bases, with 14 bases between them. CDR1 is SGHTA and CDR2 is FQGTGA in the germline V gene. The chain's CDR3 is CASSEGLTGEQFF. CDR3 nucleotides: TGTGCCAGCAGCGAGGGCCTTACGGGTGAGCAGTTCTTC.

This clonotype was counted a few times. V usage is TRBV5-1 and J usage is TRBJ2-5; D remains unclear. The CDR3 contains 16 residues. The germline V gene encodes CDR1 SGHRS and CDR2 YFSETQ. V lost 0 bases and J 1 base, leaving 13 bases between the germline ends. The CDR3 nucleotides read TGCGCCAGCAGCTTGGCCGGGTTTCCGGCCCAAGAGACCCAGTACTTC. Protein sequence: CASSLAGFPAQETQYF. Variable domain in full (rest from reference TRBV5-1 and TRBJ2-5): KAGVTQTPRYLIKTRGQQVTLSCSPISGHRSVSWYQQTPGQGLQFLFEYFSETQRNKGNFPGRFSGRQFSNSRSEMNVSTLELGDSALYLCASSLAGFPAQETQYFGPGTRLLVL.

This clonotype has more than one count but fewer than ten. The chain employs TRBV29-1 and TRBJ2-5; TRBD1 matches at 12 bases. The trim removed 5 bases at V and 4 bases at J, leaving 5 bases unmatched. CDR1 is SQVTM and CDR2 is ANQGSEA in the germline V gene. The length of the CDR3 is 14 residues. CDR3 bases: TGCAGCGTTATCGGGACAGGGGGCGGAGAGACCCAGTACTTC. This encodes CSVIGTGGGETQYF.

This clonotype appeared a few times. This chain uses TRBV12-3 or TRBV12-4 with TRBJ2-7; 8 nucleotides agree with TRBD1. The CDR3 has 15 residues. Trimming at V came to 1 base and at J to 3 bases, leaving 5 bases not matched to a gene. CDR3 sequence reads: CASSLVLGQDYEQYF. The CDR3 nucleotides read TGTGCCAGCAGTTTAGTTTTGGGACAGGACTACGAGCAGTACTTC.

The chain links TRBV5-1 to TRBJ2-5; D remains ambiguous. The J call may not be correct, given that the DNA end is closer to TRBJ2-7. The CDR3 spans 15 residues. Per germline, CDR1 SGHRS and CDR2 YFSETQ. CDR3 sequence reads: CASSLEVRGVYEQYF. The CDR3 bases are TGCGCCAGCAGCTTGGAGGTGAGAGGTGTTTACGAGCAGTACTTC.